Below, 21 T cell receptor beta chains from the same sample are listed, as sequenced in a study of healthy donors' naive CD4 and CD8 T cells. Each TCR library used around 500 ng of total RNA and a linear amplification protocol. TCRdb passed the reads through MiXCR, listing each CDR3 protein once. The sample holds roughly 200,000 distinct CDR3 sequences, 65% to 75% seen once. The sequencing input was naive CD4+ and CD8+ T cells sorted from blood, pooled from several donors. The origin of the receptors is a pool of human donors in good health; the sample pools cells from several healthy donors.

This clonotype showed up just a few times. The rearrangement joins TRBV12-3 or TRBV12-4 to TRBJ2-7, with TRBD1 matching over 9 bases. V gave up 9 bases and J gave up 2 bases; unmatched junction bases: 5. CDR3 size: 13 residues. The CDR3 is CASTGTGTYEQYF. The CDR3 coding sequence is TGTGCCAGTACCGGGACAGGGACCTACGAGCAGTACTTC.

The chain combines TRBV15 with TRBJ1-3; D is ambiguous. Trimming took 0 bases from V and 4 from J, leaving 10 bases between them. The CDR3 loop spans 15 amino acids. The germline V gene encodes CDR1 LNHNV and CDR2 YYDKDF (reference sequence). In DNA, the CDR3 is TGTGCCACCAGCAGAGATAGGGATTTGGGAAACACCATATATTTT. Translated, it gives CATSRDRDLGNTIYF. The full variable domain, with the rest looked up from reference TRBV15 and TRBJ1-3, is DAMVIQNPRYQVTQFGKPVTLSCSQTLNHNVMYWYQQKSSQAPKLLFHYYDKDFNNEADTPDNFQSRRPNTSFCFLDIRSPGLGDTAMYLCATSRDRDLGNTIYFGEGSWLTVV.

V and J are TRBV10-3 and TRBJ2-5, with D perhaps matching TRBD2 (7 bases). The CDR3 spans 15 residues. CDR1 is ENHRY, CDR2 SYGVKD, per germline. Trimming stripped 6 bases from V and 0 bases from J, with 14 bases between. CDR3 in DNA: TGTGCCATCAGAGACGGCGGGGGCAACCAAGAGACCCAGTACTTC. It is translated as CAIRDGGGNQETQYF.

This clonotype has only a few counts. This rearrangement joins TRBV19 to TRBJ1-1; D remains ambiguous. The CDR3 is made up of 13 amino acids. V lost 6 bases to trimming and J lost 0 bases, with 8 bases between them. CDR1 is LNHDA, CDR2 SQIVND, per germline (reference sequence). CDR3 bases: TGTGCCAGTAGCCTGTGGGTGAACACTGAAGCTTTCTTT. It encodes CASSLWVNTEAFF.

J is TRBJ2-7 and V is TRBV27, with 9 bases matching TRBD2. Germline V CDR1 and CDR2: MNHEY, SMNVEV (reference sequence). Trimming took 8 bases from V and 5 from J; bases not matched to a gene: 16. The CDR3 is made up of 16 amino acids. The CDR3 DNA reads TGTGCCAGCCAACCCCAAGCCGGGACTAGCAACCACGAGCAGTACTTC. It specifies CASQPQAGTSNHEQYF.

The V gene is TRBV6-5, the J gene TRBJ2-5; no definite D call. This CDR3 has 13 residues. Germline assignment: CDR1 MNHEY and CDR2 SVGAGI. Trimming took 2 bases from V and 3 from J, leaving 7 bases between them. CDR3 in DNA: TGTGCCAGCAGTTACGGGCCAGAAGAGACCCAGTACTTC. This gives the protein CASSYGPEETQYF.

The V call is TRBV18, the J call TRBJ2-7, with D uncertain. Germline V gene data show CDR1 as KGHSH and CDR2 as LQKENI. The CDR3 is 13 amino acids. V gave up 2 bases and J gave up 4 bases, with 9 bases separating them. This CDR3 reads CASSPRSKYEQYF. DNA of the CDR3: TGTGCCAGCTCACCAAGATCCAAGTACGAGCAGTACTTC.

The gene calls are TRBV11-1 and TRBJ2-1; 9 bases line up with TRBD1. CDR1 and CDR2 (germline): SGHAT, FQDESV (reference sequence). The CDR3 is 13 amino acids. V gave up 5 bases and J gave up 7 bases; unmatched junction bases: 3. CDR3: CASSRDRGNEQFF. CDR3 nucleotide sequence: TGTGCCAGCAGCCGAGACAGGGGGAATGAGCAGTTCTTC.

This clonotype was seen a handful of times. For the CDR3, the DNA is TGTGCCAGCAGCTATCTCCGGACCAGAGGTATAGATACGCAGTATTTT. The encoded protein is CASSYLRTRGIDTQYF. The chain uses TRBV5-5 and TRBJ2-3; D is uncertain. The CDR3 is 16 amino acids. V was cut by 3 bases and J by 5 bases, with 19 bases left in between. The germline V gene has CDR1 SGHKS and CDR2 YYEKEE (reference sequence).

The CDR3 sequence: CSARDPAGGRDTEAFF. The CDR3 coding sequence is TGCAGTGCTAGAGATCCCGCAGGGGGAAGGGACACTGAAGCTTTCTTT. This chain joins TRBV20-1 and TRBJ1-1; 7 bases align to TRBD1. From germline, CDR1 is DFQATT and CDR2 SNEGSKA (reference sequence). J gave up 3 bases and V 0 bases, and 10 bases lay outside the gene matches. The CDR3 totals 16 residues.

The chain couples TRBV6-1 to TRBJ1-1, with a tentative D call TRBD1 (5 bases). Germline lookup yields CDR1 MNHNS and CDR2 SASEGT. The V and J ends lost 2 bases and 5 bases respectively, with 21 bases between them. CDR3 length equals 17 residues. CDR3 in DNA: TGTGCCAGCAGTGAAAATCGGGGCGGGCAGGGTAGGACTGAAGCTTTCTTT. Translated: CASSENRGGQGRTEAFF.

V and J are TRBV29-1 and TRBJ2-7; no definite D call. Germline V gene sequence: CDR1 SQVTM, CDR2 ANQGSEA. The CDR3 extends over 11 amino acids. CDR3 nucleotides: TGCCACCCCCGCGGAGTGTACGAGCAGTACGTC. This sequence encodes CHPRGVYEQYV.

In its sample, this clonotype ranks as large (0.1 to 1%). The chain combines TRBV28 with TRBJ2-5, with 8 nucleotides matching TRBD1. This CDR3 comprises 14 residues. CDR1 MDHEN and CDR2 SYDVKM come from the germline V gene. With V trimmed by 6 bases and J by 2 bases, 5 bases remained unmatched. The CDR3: CASRAGQGQETQYF. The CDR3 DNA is TGTGCCAGCAGAGCTGGACAGGGTCAAGAGACCCAGTACTTC.

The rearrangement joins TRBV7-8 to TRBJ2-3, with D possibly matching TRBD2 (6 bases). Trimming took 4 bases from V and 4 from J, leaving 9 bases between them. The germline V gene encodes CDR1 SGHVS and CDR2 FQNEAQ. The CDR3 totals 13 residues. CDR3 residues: CASSSRGSDTQYF. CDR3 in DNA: TGTGCCAGCAGCTCCCGGGGGTCAGATACGCAGTATTTT. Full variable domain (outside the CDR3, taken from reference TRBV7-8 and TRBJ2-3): GAGVSQSPRYKVAKRGQDVALRCDPISGHVSLFWYQQALGQGPEFLTYFQNEAQLDKSGLPSDRFFAERPEGSVSTLKIQRTQQEDSAVYLCASSSRGSDTQYFGPGTRLTVL.

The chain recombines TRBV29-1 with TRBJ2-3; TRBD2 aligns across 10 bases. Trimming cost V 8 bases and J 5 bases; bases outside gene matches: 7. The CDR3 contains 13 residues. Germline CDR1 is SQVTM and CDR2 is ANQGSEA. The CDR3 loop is CSPQRGGEDTQYF. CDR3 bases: TGCAGCCCACAGCGGGGGGGCGAAGATACGCAGTATTTT.

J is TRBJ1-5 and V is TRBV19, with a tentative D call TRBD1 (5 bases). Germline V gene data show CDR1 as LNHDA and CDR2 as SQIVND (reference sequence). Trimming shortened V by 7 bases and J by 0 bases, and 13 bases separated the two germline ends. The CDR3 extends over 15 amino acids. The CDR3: CASTSRGSSNQPQHF. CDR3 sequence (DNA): TGTGCCAGTACTTCGAGGGGTTCTAGCAATCAGCCCCAGCATTTT.

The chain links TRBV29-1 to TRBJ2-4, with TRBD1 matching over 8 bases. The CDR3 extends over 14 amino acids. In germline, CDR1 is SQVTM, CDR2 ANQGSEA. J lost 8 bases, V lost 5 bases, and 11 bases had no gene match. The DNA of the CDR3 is TGCAGCGTTCGAAAGTCCCAGGGGGCAGACATTCAGTACTTC. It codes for CSVRKSQGADIQYF.

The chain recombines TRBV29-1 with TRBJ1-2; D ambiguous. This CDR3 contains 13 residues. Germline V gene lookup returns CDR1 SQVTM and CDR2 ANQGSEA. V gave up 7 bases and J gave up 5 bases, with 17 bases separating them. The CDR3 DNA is TGCAGCGCCCGACCCACGAGCCAATATGGCTACACCTTC. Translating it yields CSARPTSQYGYTF.

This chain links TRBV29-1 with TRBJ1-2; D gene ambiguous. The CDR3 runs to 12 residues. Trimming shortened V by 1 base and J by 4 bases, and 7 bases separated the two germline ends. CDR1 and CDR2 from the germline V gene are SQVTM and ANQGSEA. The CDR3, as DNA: TGCAGCGTTGAAGGGAATAGCTATGGCTACACCTTC. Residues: CSVEGNSYGYTF.

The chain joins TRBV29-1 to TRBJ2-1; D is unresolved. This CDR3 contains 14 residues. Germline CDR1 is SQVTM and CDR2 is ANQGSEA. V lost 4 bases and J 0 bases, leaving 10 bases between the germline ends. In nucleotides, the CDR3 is TGCAGCGTTGGTCCGGTGATCTCCTACAATGAGCAGTTCTTC. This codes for CSVGPVISYNEQFF.

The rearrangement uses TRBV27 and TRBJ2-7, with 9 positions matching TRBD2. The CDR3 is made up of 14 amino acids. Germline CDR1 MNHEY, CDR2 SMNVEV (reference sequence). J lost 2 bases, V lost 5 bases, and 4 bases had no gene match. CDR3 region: CASSPTSGPYEQYF. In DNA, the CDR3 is TGTGCCAGCAGTCCGACTAGCGGCCCCTACGAGCAGTACTTC.